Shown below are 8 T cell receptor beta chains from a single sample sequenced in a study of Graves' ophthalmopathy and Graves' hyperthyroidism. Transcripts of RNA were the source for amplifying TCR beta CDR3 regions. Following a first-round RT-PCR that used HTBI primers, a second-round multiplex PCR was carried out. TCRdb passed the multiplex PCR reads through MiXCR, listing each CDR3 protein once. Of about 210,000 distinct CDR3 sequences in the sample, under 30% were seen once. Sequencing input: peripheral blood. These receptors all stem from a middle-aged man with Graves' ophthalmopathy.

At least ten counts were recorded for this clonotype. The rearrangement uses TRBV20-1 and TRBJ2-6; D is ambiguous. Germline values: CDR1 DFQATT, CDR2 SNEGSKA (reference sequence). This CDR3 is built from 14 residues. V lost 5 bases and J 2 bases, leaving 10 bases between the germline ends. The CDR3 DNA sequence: TGCAGTGCTGAGGCGGAGACTGGGGCCAACGTCCTGACTTTC. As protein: CSAEAETGANVLTF.

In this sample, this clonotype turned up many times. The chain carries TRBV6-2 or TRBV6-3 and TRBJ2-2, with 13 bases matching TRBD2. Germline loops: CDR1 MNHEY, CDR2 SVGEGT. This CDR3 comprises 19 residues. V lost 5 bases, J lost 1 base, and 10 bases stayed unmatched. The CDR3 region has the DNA TGTGCCAGCAGTCCCAGACTAGCGGGAGGAGGTCGGAACACCGGGGAGCTGTTTTTT. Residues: CASSPRLAGGGRNTGELFF.

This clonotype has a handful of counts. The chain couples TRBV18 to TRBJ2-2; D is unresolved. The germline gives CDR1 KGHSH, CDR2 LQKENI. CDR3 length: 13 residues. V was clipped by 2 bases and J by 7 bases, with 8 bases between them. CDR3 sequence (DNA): TGTGCCAGCTCACCATTTCCAGTCGGGGAGCTGTTTTTT. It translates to CASSPFPVGELFF.

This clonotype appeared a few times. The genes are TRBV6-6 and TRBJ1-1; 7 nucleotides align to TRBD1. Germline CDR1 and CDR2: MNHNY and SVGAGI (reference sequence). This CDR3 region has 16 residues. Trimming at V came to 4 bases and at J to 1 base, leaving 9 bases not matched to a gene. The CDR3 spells CASSLQTGTQNTEAFF. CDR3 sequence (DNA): TGTGCCAGCAGTTTACAGACAGGGACTCAGAACACTGAAGCTTTCTTT.

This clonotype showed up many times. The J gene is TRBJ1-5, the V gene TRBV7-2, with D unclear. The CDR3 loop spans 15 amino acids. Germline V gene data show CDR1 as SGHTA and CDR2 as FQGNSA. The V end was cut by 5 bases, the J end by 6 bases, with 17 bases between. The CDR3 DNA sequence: TGTGCCAGCAGCCCCGAGGGTAGGGCGGGTCAGCCCCAGCATTTT. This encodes CASSPEGRAGQPQHF.

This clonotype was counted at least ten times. CDR3 sequence: CSGGRDLPSGAQYF. As DNA, the CDR3 is TGCAGCGGAGGTCGGGACCTCCCTTCGGGGGCCCAGTACTTC. The chain combines TRBV29-1 with TRBJ2-5; a possible D gene is TRBD2 (6 bases). The CDR3 loop spans 14 amino acids. Trimming removed 7 bases at V and 9 bases at J, with 24 bases between. Looked up from germline, CDR1 is SQVTM and CDR2 is ANQGSEA.

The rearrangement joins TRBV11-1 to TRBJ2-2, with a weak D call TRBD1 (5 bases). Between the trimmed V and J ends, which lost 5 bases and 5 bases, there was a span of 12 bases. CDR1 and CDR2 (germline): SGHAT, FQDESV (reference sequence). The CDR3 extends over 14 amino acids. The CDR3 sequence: CASSLDRTTGELFF. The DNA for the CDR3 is TGTGCCAGCAGCCTCGACAGAACTACCGGGGAGCTGTTTTTT.

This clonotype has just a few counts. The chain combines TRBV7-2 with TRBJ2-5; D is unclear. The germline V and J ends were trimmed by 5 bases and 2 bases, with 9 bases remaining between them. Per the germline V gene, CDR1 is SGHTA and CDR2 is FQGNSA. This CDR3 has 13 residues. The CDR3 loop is CASSPSLQETQYF. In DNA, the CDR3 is TGTGCCAGCAGCCCCAGCTTGCAAGAGACCCAGTACTTC.